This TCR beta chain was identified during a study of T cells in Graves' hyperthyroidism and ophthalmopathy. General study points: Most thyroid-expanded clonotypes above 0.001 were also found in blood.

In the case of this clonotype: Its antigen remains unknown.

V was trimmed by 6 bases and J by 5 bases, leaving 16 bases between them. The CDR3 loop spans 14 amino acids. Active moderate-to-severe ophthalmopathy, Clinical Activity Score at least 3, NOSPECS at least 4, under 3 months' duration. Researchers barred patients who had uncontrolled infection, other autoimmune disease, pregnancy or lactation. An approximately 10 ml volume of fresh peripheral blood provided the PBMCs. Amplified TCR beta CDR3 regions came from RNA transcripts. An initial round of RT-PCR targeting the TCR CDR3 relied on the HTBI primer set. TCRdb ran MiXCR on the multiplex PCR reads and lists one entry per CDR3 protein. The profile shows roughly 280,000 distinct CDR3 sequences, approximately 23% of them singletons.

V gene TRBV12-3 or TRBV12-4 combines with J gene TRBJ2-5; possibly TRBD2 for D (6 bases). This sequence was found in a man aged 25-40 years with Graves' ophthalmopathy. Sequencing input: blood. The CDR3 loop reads CASRSSFAGETQYF. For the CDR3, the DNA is TGTGCCAGCAGGTCCTCATTCGCGGGGGAGACCCAGTACTTC.